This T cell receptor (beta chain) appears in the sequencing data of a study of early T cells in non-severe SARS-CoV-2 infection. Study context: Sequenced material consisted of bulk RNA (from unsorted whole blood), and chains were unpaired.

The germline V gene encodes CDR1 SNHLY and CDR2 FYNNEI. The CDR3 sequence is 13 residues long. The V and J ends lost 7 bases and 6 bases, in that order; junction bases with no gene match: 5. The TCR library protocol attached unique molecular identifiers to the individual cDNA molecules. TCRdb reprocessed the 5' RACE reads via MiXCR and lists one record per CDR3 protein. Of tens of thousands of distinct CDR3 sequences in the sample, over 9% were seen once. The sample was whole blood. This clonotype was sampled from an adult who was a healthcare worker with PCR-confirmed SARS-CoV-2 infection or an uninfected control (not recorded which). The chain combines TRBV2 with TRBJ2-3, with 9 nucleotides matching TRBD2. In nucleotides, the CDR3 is TGTGCCAGCATAGGACTAGCGTTGGATACGCAGTATTTT. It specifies CASIGLALDTQYF.